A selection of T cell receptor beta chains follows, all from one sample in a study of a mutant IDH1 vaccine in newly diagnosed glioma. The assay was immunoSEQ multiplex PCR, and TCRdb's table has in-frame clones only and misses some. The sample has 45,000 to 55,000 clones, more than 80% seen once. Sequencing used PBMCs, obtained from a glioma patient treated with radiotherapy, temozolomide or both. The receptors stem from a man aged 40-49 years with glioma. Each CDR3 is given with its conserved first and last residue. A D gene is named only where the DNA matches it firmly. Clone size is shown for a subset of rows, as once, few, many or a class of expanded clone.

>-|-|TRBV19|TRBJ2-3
TGTGCCAGTAATGTCGGCGGGCTAAGCACAGATACGCAGTATTTT
CASNVGGLSTDTQYF
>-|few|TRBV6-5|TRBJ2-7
TGTGCCAGCAGTTACTCGAGAGGTGGTGGGAAAGAGGAGCAGTACTTC
CASSYSRGGGKEEQYF
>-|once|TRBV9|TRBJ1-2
TGTGCCAGCAGCGTAACAGGGAACTATGGCTACACCTTC
CASSVTGNYGYTF
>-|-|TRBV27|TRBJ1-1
TGTGCCAGCAGCTCCCACGGGGGAACTGAAGCTTTCTTT
CASSSHGGTEAFF
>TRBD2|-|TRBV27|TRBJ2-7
TGTGCCAGCAGTTTATCGTTGAGACTAGCTTTTTACGAGCAGTACTTC
CASSLSLRLAFYEQYF
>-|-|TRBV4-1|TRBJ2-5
TGCGCCAGCAGTCCCGGGGAGACCCAGTACTTC
CASSPGETQYF
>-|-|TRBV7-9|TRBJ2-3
TGTGCCAGCAGCTCCCGGGACACTTATTCCCCCACAGATACGCAGTATTTT
CASSSRDTYSPTDTQYF
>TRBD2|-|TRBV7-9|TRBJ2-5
TGTGCCAGCAGCCCGCGGACTAGTAGGGAGACCCAGTACTTC
CASSPRTSRETQYF
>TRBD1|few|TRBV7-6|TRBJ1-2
TGTGCCAGCAGCTTTACAGGGGACTATGGCTACACCTTC
CASSFTGDYGYTF
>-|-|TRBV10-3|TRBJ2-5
TGTGCCATCAGTGAGGGCAGCCAAGAGACCCAGTACTTC
CAISEGSQETQYF
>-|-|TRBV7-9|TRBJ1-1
TGTGCCAGCAGCTCGGGTGGGGGCACTGAAGCTTTCTTT
CASSSGGGTEAFF
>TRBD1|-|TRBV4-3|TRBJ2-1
TGCGCCAGCAGCCAAGAAGGGGACAGCCTTAATGAGCAGTTCTTC
CASSQEGDSLNEQFF
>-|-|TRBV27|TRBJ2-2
TGTGCCAGCAGTTTACTAGGGAAAGAGAGGGAGCTGTTTTTT
CASSLLGKERELFF
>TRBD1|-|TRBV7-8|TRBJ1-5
TGTGCCAGCAGGCCCTCAGGACAGGGGGGGAATCAGCCCCAGCATTTT
CASRPSGQGGNQPQHF
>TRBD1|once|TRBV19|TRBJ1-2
TGTGCCAGTTCCACCCATGACCGGGACAGGGTTGGCTACACCTTC
CASSTHDRDRVGYTF
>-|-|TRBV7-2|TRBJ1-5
TGTGCCAGCACTGCGGATCTCAATCAGCCCCAGCATTTT
CASTADLNQPQHF
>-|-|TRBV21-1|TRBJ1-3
TGTGCCAGCAGCAATCAGGGAGCCGGAAACACCATATATTTT
CASSNQGAGNTIYF
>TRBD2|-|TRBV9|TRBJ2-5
TGTGCCAGCAGCGCCGGGACTAGTAGAGAAGAGACCCAGTACTTC
CASSAGTSREETQYF
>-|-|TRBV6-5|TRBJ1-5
TGTGCCAGCAGTTCTCATTTTCGTATCAATCAGCCCCAGCATTTT
CASSSHFRINQPQHF
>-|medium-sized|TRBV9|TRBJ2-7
TGTGCCAGCAGCGTAGCATCCGGGGTAGCCTACGAGCAGTACTTC
CASSVASGVAYEQYF
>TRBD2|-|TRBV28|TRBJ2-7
TGTGCCAGCAGTTCACTCCAAGCGGGGTCTGGCGAGCAGTACTTC
CASSSLQAGSGEQYF
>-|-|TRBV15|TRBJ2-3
TGTGCCACCAGCAAGTCCGGGCTGGAGGATACGCAGTATTTT
CATSKSGLEDTQYF
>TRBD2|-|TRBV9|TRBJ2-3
TGTGCCAGCAGCCCAACGAGCGGGAAAACAGATACGCAGTATTTT
CASSPTSGKTDTQYF
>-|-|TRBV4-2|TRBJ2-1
TGTGCCAGCAGCCCCGTGAAGGGCAATGAGCAGTTCTTC
CASSPVKGNEQFF
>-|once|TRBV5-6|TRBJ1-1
TGTGCCAGCAGCCGAAACAGGGTACTATCTTTTATAACTGAAGCTTTCTTT
CASSRNRVLSFITEAFF
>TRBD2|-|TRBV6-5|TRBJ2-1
TGTGCCAGCGGGACTAGCAACTACAATGAGCAGTTCTTC
CASGTSNYNEQFF
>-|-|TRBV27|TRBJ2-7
TGTGCCAGCAGTCCGGGACCTGCCTACGAGCAGTACTTC
CASSPGPAYEQYF
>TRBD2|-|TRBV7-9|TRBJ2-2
TGTGCCAGCAGCGATAGACTAGCGGGAACGGGGACCGGGGAGCTGTTTTTT
CASSDRLAGTGTGELFF
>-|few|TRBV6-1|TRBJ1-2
TGTGCCAGCAGTGTGGGCAGGGATAAACACACCTTC
CASSVGRDKHTF
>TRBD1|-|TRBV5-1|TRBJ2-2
TGCGCCAGCAGCTTGGCCCAGACAGGGACCGGGGAGCTGTTTTTT
CASSLAQTGTGELFF
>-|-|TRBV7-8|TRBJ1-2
TGTGCCAGCAGCTTAGAGGACTTTTATGGCTACACCTTC
CASSLEDFYGYTF
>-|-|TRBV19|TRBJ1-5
TGTGCCAGTAGTCCTACGGGGGCCCGGGGCAATCAGCCCCAGCATTTT
CASSPTGARGNQPQHF
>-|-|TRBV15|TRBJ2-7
TGTGCCACCAGCAGAATACAAGCTAGTCCTTTCACCTACGAGCAGTACTTC
CATSRIQASPFTYEQYF
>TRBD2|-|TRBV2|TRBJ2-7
TGTGCCAGCAGTGAAGTTAGCGGGAGCGATAACGAGCAGTACTTC
CASSEVSGSDNEQYF
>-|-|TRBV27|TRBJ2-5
TGTGCCAGCAGTTTACTTCGGCGTTCGGAGACCCAGTACTTC
CASSLLRRSETQYF
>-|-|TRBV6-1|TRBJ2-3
TGTGCCAGCAGTGAAGACACCACAGATACGCAGTATTTT
CASSEDTTDTQYF
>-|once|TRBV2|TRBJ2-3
TGTGCCAGCAGAGAACGGGGGCTCATCACAGATACGCAGTATTTT
CASRERGLITDTQYF
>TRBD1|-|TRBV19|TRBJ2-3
TGTGCCAGTAGTAGACTAGGGGGGCAGGGGGCCACAGATACGCAGTATTTT
CASSRLGGQGATDTQYF
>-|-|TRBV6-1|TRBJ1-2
TGTGCCAGCAGTGAAGGTGCTAACTATGGCTACACCTTC
CASSEGANYGYTF
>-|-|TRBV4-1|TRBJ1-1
TGCGCCAGCAGCCAAGTTCTCGTGGGGAGGGTCACTGAAGCTTTCTTT
CASSQVLVGRVTEAFF
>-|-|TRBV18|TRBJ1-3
TGTGCCAGCTCACCAACTGGGACAATGAACTCTGGAAACACCATATATTTT
CASSPTGTMNSGNTIYF
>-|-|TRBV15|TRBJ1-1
TGTGCCACCAGCAGAGATATCCAGGAGAAAGAAGCTTTCTTT
CATSRDIQEKEAFF
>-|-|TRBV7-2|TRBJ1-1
TGTGCCAGCAGCTCACAGAAGAACACTGAAGCTTTCTTT
CASSSQKNTEAFF
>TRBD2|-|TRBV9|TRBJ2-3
TGTGCCAGCAGCGGGGGGACTAGTGATACGCAGTATTTT
CASSGGTSDTQYF
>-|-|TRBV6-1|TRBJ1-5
TGTGCCAGCAGTGAAGGGGGACCGGGACATCAGCCCCAGCATTTT
CASSEGGPGHQPQHF